These 31 T cell receptor beta chains were sequenced from one sample in a study of T cell clonality in common variable immunodeficiency. Method: immunoSEQ multiplex PCR; TCRdb's copy keeps in-frame clones and lacks some. There are 50,000 to 65,000 clones in the sample, none observed a single time. The source material was peripheral blood mononuclear cells. The receptors stem from a person aged 18-70 years in good health.

This clone was observed many times. Sequencing ends 3 residues short of the CDR3 end; the germline J gene provides the rest. The chain combines TRBV5-1 with TRBJ2-3, with 7 bases matching TRBD1. The CDR3 is 13 amino acids. Germline V gene sequence: CDR1 SGHRS, CDR2 YFSETQ. Unmatched junction bases numbered 4, after V lost 9 bases and J lost 0 bases. Partial CDR3 DNA: TGCGCCACCTCGGGACAGAGCACAGATACG. Translated, it gives CATSGQSTDT. The CDR3 as a whole reads CATSGQSTDTQYF.

This clone was observed a few times. Read coverage stops 3 residues before the CDR3 terminus; the germline J gene supplies the remainder. V is TRBV19 and J is TRBJ1-2; TRBD1 might be the D (5 bases). The CDR3 is made up of 15 amino acids. Germline V gene data show CDR1 as LNHDA and CDR2 as SQIVND (reference sequence). CDR3 DNA (partial): TGTGCCAGTAATGAAGGTTGGGGGGTAACAGATACC. It codes for CASNEGWGVTDT. The full CDR3 is CASNEGWGVTDTYTF.

This clone has ten or more counts. The read ends 3 residues early relative to the CDR3; the germline J gene fills the gap. V usage is TRBV5-1 and J usage is TRBJ2-2; TRBD1 aligns across 10 bases. Germline assignment: CDR1 SGHRS and CDR2 YFSETQ. The CDR3 extends over 14 amino acids. The V and J ends lost 7 bases and 6 bases, in that order; junction bases with no gene match: 6. CDR3 DNA, as far as it was read: TGCGCCAGCGGGACAGGGGCTTCCTCCGGGGAG. This gives the protein CASGTGASSGE. The entire CDR3 is CASGTGASSGELFF.

This clone was counted ten times or more. The missing CDR3 end, 3 residues past where the read stops, is filled in from the germline J gene. The chain employs TRBV2 and TRBJ2-2, with 7 bases aligning to TRBD1. Trimming took 4 bases from V and 0 from J; bases not matched to a gene: 2. The CDR3 has 15 amino acids. Germline CDR1 is SNHLY and CDR2 is FYNNEI. The CDR3 reads CASSADRSNTGELFF. The part of the CDR3 DNA that was read is TGTGCCAGCAGTGCGGACAGGTCGAACACCGGGGAG.

This clone was seen repeatedly, ten times or more. CDR3 region: CASRGQPKNIQYF. The CDR3 DNA, read in part, is TGTGCCAGTAGGGGACAGCCGAAAAACATT. V usage is TRBV19 and J usage is TRBJ2-4; 7 positions match TRBD1. The read falls 3 residues short of the CDR3 end, and the missing part is taken from the germline J gene. This CDR3 contains 13 residues. From germline, CDR1 is LNHDA and CDR2 SQIVND (reference sequence). With 6 bases clipped from V and 4 bases from J, the junction kept 3 bases outside the gene matches.

This clone was seen ten or more times. The read is 3 residues too short to cover the CDR3 end, so that end is filled in from the germline J gene. The rearrangement uses TRBV7-2 and TRBJ1-1; D remains unclear. CDR1 is SGHTA and CDR2 is FQGNSA in the germline V gene. CDR3 size: 15 residues. Trimming took off 2 bases at V and 1 base at J, with 11 bases between the two ends. The CDR3 bases that were read are TGTGCCAGCAGCTTAACCTCAGAGGGGAACACTGAA. Residues: CASSLTSEGNTE. The CDR3, in full, reads CASSLTSEGNTEAFF. Drawing the rest from reference TRBV7-2 and TRBJ1-1, the complete variable domain is GAGVSQSPSNKVTEKGKDVELRCDPISGHTALYWYRQSLGQGLEFLIYFQGNSAPDKSGLPSDRFSAERTGGSVSTLTIQRTQQEDSAVYLCASSLTSEGNTEAFFGQGTRLTVV.

This clone showed up many times. The read is 3 residues too short to cover the CDR3 end, so that end is filled in from the germline J gene. The genes are TRBV18 and TRBJ2-1; the match to TRBD1 covers 9 bases. Trimming at V came to 6 bases and at J to 8 bases, leaving 8 bases not matched to a gene. The CDR3 extends over 14 amino acids. Germline V gene data show CDR1 as KGHSH and CDR2 as LQKENI. The CDR3 bases that were read are TGTGCCAGCTCTCCCCGGACAGGGGCCTATGAG. Its protein is CASSPRTGAYE. In full, the CDR3 is CASSPRTGAYEQFF.

Concerning this clone itself: Sequencing ends 3 residues short of the CDR3 end; the germline J gene provides the rest. The chain uses TRBV10-2 and TRBJ2-2; 9 bases match TRBD2. Looked up from germline, CDR1 is WSHSY and CDR2 is SAAADI. The CDR3 has 17 residues. V was clipped by 4 bases and J by 1 base; unmatched bases: 7. The part of the CDR3 DNA that was read is TGCGCCAGCAGTGGAACTAGCGGGTACCTGAACACCGGGGAG. It is translated as CASSGTSGYLNTGE. The entire CDR3 protein is CASSGTSGYLNTGELFF.

Concerning this clone itself: The read stops 3 residues short of the end of the CDR3; the missing end is completed from the germline J gene. This chain links TRBV7-9 with TRBJ1-1; D gene uncertain. Germline CDR1 and CDR2: SEHNR and FQNEAQ (reference sequence). This CDR3 comprises 14 residues. V lost 1 base, J lost 3 bases, and 9 bases lay in between. The CDR3 is CASSLDIGYTEAFF. The CDR3 bases that were read are TGTGCCAGCAGCTTAGATATAGGGTACACTGAA.

The sample holds many counts of this clone. The read gets to within 3 residues of the CDR3 end, and the germline J gene fills in the rest. The chain joins TRBV3-1 (or the pseudogene TRBV3-2) to TRBJ2-2; the D gene is possibly TRBD1 (5 bases). Trimming stripped 3 bases from V and 7 bases from J, with 12 bases between. This CDR3 comprises 14 residues. Germline CDR1 reads LGHDT; CDR2 reads YNNKEL (reference sequence). The CDR3 bases that were read are TGTGCCAGCAGCCAGGGGCAGATCTTCGGGGAG. Protein sequence: CASSQGQIFGE. The complete CDR3 protein is CASSQGQIFGELFF.

This clone was counted at least ten times. The sequence runs out 3 residues before the end of the CDR3; the remainder is reconstructed from the germline J gene. This chain joins TRBV20-1 and TRBJ2-2, with D tentatively TRBD1 (5 bases). The V gene lost 3 bases and the J gene lost 3 bases, with 14 bases spanning the gap. CDR1 and CDR2 (germline): DFQATT, SNEGSKA (reference sequence). The CDR3 is 15 amino acids. The CDR3 DNA, read in part, is TGCAGTGCTAGTCAAAGGGGTCGGGACACCGGGGAG. Translating gives CSASQRGRDTGE. The whole CDR3 sequence reads CSASQRGRDTGELFF.

This clone has at least ten counts. Read coverage stops 3 residues before the CDR3 terminus; the germline J gene supplies the remainder. The chain recombines TRBV29-1 with TRBJ2-5; D is unclear. The V gene lost 7 bases and the J gene lost 5 bases, with 8 bases spanning the gap. This CDR3 contains 10 residues. The V gene's germline CDR1 is SQVTM and CDR2 ANQGSEA. CDR3 bases read: TGCAGCGGCCGGCGGGAGACC. Translation gives CSGRRET. The complete CDR3 protein is CSGRRETQYF.

In this sample, this clone turned up many times. The CDR3 end is not reached by the read, which stops 3 residues before it; the germline J gene fills it in. This chain joins TRBV28 and TRBJ1-1; D might be TRBD1 (6 bases). CDR3 length: 12 residues. Germline V gives CDR1 MDHEN, CDR2 SYDVKM. The CDR3 here is CASRSGVLEAFF. The sequenced part of the CDR3 DNA is TGTGCCAGCAGGTCAGGGGTTTTAGAA.

This clone has at least ten counts. The CDR3 end lies 3 residues beyond the end of the read and is filled in from the germline J gene. This chain joins TRBV10-3 and TRBJ2-5; 7 bases fit TRBD2. J gave up 7 bases and V 6 bases, and 2 bases lay outside the gene matches. There are 11 residues in the CDR3. The germline CDR1 and CDR2 sequences are ENHRY and SYGVKD. The CDR3 sequence is CAISGGGTQYF. The sequenced CDR3 bases are TGTGCCATCAGCGGCGGGGGGACC.

This clone came up many times. The read terminates 3 residues before the CDR3 end, so the remaining end is supplied by the germline J gene. V usage is TRBV28 and J usage is TRBJ2-7, with 8 bases identical to TRBD2. V trimming: 4 bases; J trimming: 3 bases; junction bases outside the gene matches: 11. This CDR3 spans 16 amino acids. Germline CDR1 is MDHEN and CDR2 is SYDVKM. The CDR3 bases that were read are TGTGCCAGCAGTTCCGCGACAGCGGGAGACTTCTACGAG. Translating gives CASSSATAGDFYE. The complete CDR3 reads CASSSATAGDFYEQYF.

This clone was detected ten times or more. Read coverage stops 3 residues before the CDR3 terminus; the germline J gene supplies the remainder. This chain joins TRBV20-1 and TRBJ2-3; 11 bases align to TRBD2. CDR1 and CDR2 from the germline V gene are DFQATT and SNEGSKA (reference sequence). The V segment lost 7 bases and the J segment 0 bases; nucleotides outside the gene matches: 9. The length of the CDR3 is 16 residues. The CDR3 protein is CSVLSGTSGSTDTQYF. CDR3 DNA, as far as it was read: TGCAGTGTTTTATCCGGGACTAGCGGAAGCACAGATACG.

This clone was observed at least ten times. CDR3 sequence reads: CASSKERIITDTQYF. Incomplete CDR3 DNA: TGTGCCAGCAGCAAGGAGCGGATAATCACAGATACG. This chain joins TRBV14 and TRBJ2-3, with D possibly being TRBD2 (5 bases). With the read ending 3 residues before the CDR3 end, the germline J gene is used to fill in that end. CDR1 and CDR2 from the germline V gene are SGHDN and FVKESK. V was shortened by 5 bases and J by 2 bases, with 14 bases between the two germline ends. The CDR3 totals 15 residues.

This clone was found many times. The read stops 3 residues short of the end of the CDR3; the missing end is completed from the germline J gene. The chain couples TRBV9 to TRBJ2-7, with a weak D call TRBD1 (5 bases). CDR3 length: 14 amino acids. Germline CDR1 reads SGDLS; CDR2 reads YYNGEE. Trimming removed 0 bases from V and 5 bases from J, with 12 bases in between. The sequenced part of the CDR3 DNA is TGTGCCAGCAGCGTAGCGCCAGGGCGAGACGAG. Translation gives CASSVAPGRDE. The whole CDR3 sequence is CASSVAPGRDEQYF.

Regarding this clone: The read ends 3 residues before the CDR3 terminus; that terminus is restored from the germline J gene. J is TRBJ1-1 and V is TRBV2, with D unclear. CDR1 and CDR2 from the germline V gene are SNHLY and FYNNEI. The CDR3 covers 12 residues. The sequenced part of the CDR3 DNA is TGTGCCAGCAATCGCGGGCCACTTGGA. It yields the protein CASNRGPLG. The whole CDR3 is CASNRGPLGAFF.

This clone was detected ten times or more. The DNA ends 3 residues before the CDR3 does, and the rest of the CDR3 is filled in from the germline J gene. The rearrangement joins TRBV5-1 to TRBJ1-5; D unclear. V was shortened by 0 bases and J by 6 bases, with 10 bases between the two germline ends. The CDR3 totals 14 residues. Germline V gene sequence: CDR1 SGHRS, CDR2 YFSETQ. The CDR3 DNA, read in part, is TGCGCCAGCAGCTTGGATAGGGCAGCTCAGCCC. Translated: CASSLDRAAQP. The complete CDR3 reads CASSLDRAAQPQHF.

This clone was seen repeatedly, ten times or more. The CDR3 is cut off 3 residues early in the read; its end comes from the germline J gene. The chain recombines TRBV5-1 with TRBJ2-7, with TRBD2 identical over 7 bases. CDR1 is SGHRS and CDR2 is YFSETQ in the germline V gene. The trim removed 4 bases at V and 1 base at J, leaving 8 bases unmatched. There are 15 residues in the CDR3. The covered CDR3 bases are TGCGCCAGCAGCGGAGGGAGGGCGGGGTCCTACGAG. Residues: CASSGGRAGSYE. The whole CDR3 is CASSGGRAGSYEQYF.

This clone was seen repeatedly, ten times or more. The read halts 3 residues ahead of the CDR3 end, with the missing end drawn from the germline J gene. This sequence joins TRBV7-3 and TRBJ2-2; 9 bases map to TRBD1. V lost 6 bases, J lost 2 bases, and 4 bases stayed unmatched. Per germline, CDR1 SGHTA and CDR2 FQGTGA. The CDR3 is 15 residues long. The DNA read from the CDR3 is TGTGCCAGCAGTTACAGGGGGCTTAACACCGGGGAG. Its protein product is CASSYRGLNTGE. The CDR3 in full is CASSYRGLNTGELFF.

This clone has more than one count but fewer than ten. The observed sequence ends 3 residues before the CDR3 terminus, with the missing tail filled in from the germline J gene. This chain uses TRBV10-2 with TRBJ1-1; possible D gene TRBD1, 5 bases. Germline assignment: CDR1 WSHSY and CDR2 SAAADI. Trimming cost V 3 bases and J 4 bases, with 15 bases left between them. The CDR3 is 15 amino acids. The covered CDR3 bases are TGCGCCAGCAGTGACCCCGGGGGACCTACCACTGAA. The encoded protein is CASSDPGGPTTE. The full CDR3 reads CASSDPGGPTTEAFF.

This clone came up many times. The read gets to within 3 residues of the CDR3 end, and the germline J gene fills in the rest. The chain joins TRBV19 to TRBJ2-7; D is unclear. CDR3 length equals 14 residues. The V gene's germline CDR1 is LNHDA and CDR2 SQIVND (reference sequence). V was trimmed by 0 bases and J by 0 bases, leaving 6 bases between them. The sequenced CDR3 bases are TGTGCCAGTAGTATAGAGCGGAACTCCTACGAG. It specifies CASSIERNSYE. The complete CDR3 sequence is CASSIERNSYEQYF.

This clone has ten or more counts. Read coverage stops 3 residues before the CDR3 terminus; the germline J gene supplies the remainder. The J gene is TRBJ2-7, the V gene TRBV10-1, with D tentatively TRBD1 (6 bases). Germline V gene data show CDR1 as WNHNN and CDR2 as SYGVQD (reference sequence). V dropped 0 bases and J dropped 0 bases, with 12 bases sitting between them. CDR3 length: 16 amino acids. The covered CDR3 bases are TGCGCCAGCAGTGAGTCAAAGGGGGTAGCCTCCTACGAG. Its protein is CASSESKGVASYE. The whole CDR3 sequence reads CASSESKGVASYEQYF.

This clone has a count of ten or more. The CDR3 end is not reached by the read, which stops 3 residues before it; the germline J gene fills it in. Different DNA sequences within this sample yield the same CDR3. This chain links TRBV19 with TRBJ2-7; TRBD2 matches at 9 bases. The CDR3 runs 15 residues. The trim removed 3 bases at V and 4 bases at J, leaving 7 bases unmatched. CDR1 is LNHDA and CDR2 is SQIVND in the germline V gene (reference sequence). The CDR3 DNA, read in part, is TGTGCCAGTAGTATTTCGGCTAGCGGGATGTACGAG. It is translated as CASSISASGMYE. The entire CDR3 is CASSISASGMYEQYF.

Details on this clone: Read sequence stops 3 residues before the CDR3 end, and the germline J gene provides the missing end. This chain joins TRBV25-1 and TRBJ2-2; no reliable D call. V lost 2 bases and J lost 0, with 10 bases in between. CDR3 size: 16 residues. CDR1 and CDR2 from the germline V gene are MGHDK and SYGVNS. CDR3 bases read: TGTGCCAGCAGTGAAGATAGACAACCGAACACCGGGGAG. Its protein is CASSEDRQPNTGE. From start to end, the CDR3 is CASSEDRQPNTGELFF.

The table lists this clone with many counts. The read is 3 residues too short to cover the CDR3 end, so that end is filled in from the germline J gene. The chain employs TRBV20-1 and TRBJ2-5, with TRBD2 identical over 11 bases. CDR1 is DFQATT, CDR2 SNEGSKA, per germline (reference sequence). The CDR3 is 13 residues long. The junction had 6 bases not matched to a gene; V was cut back by 8 bases and J by 4 bases. The CDR3: CSYKGLAGETQYF. The sequenced part of the CDR3 DNA is TGCAGTTACAAAGGACTAGCGGGAGAGACC.

This clone was counted at least ten times. The read falls 3 residues short of the CDR3 end, and the missing part is taken from the germline J gene. The rearrangement joins TRBV20-1 to TRBJ2-1; 7 bases fit TRBD2. In germline, CDR1 is DFQATT, CDR2 SNEGSKA (reference sequence). The CDR3 is 14 residues long. The J segment lost 6 bases and the V segment lost 2 bases, leaving 7 bases of the junction unmatched. This CDR3 reads CSARLASGSNEQFF. The part of the CDR3 DNA that was read is TGCAGTGCTAGATTGGCTAGCGGTAGCAATGAG.

This clone was observed at least ten times. The read is 3 residues too short to cover the CDR3 end, so that end is filled in from the germline J gene. This chain joins TRBV19 and TRBJ2-3, with TRBD2 as a possible D gene (5 bases). CDR3 length equals 13 residues. CDR1 and CDR2 from the germline V gene are LNHDA and SQIVND (reference sequence). V lost 10 bases to trimming and J lost 3 bases, with 14 bases between them. Incomplete CDR3 DNA: TGTGCCACCTCGGGGTCAGGAACAGATACG. This sequence encodes CATSGSGTDT. The CDR3 reads in full as CATSGSGTDTQYF.

This clone was picked up many times. The CDR3 extends 3 residues past the end of the read, so its final part is completed from the germline J gene. The chain uses TRBV10-3 and TRBJ1-2; no clear D. The V and J ends lost 2 bases and 4 bases respectively, with 5 bases between them. Germline V CDR1 and CDR2: ENHRY, SYGVKD. This CDR3 contains 12 residues. CDR3 protein: CAISETSYGYTF. The covered CDR3 bases are TGTGCCATCAGTGAGACAAGCTATGGC.